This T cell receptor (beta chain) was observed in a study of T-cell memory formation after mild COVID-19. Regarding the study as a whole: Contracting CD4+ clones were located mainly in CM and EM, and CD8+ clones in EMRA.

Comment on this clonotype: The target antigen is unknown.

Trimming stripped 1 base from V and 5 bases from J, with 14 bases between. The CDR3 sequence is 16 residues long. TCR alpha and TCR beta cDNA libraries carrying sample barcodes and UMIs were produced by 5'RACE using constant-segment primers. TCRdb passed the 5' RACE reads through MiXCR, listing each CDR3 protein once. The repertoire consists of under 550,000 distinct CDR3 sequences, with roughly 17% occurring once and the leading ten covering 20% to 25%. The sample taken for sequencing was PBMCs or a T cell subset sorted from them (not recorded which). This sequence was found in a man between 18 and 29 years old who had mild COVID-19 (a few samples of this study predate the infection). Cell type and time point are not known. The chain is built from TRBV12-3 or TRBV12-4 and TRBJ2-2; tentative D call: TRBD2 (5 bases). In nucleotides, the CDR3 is TGTGCCAGCAGTTTAGGAGGGATCAGCAGGACCGGGGAGCTGTTTTTT. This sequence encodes CASSLGGISRTGELFF.